The sequence of this T cell receptor beta chain was determined in a study of immune evolution from preneoplasia to lung adenocarcinoma. The study's findings and limits: Later-stage lesions appeared to have more T cells, more diversity, less clonality.

Patients had resection in Japan or China between the mid-2010s and the late 2010s. Trimming took 9 bases from V and 2 from J; bases not matched to a gene: 6. The CDR3 totals 13 residues. Per the germline V gene, CDR1 is SNHLY and CDR2 is FYNNEI. About this clone itself: Its cognate antigen is unknown.

The table came from immunoSEQ multiplex PCR; TCRdb's copy has only in-frame clones and leaves some out. This table holds about 8,200 clones, approximately 79% found once. The chain employs TRBV2 and TRBJ1-2, with 7 nucleotides matching TRBD1. The sequenced sample was FFPE adjacent normal lung tissue. This sequence was found in a person aged 60 to 80 with lung adenocarcinoma. Here the CDR3 reads CASLRQGNYGYTF. DNA of the CDR3: TGTGCCAGTTTGAGACAGGGCAACTATGGCTACACCTTC.